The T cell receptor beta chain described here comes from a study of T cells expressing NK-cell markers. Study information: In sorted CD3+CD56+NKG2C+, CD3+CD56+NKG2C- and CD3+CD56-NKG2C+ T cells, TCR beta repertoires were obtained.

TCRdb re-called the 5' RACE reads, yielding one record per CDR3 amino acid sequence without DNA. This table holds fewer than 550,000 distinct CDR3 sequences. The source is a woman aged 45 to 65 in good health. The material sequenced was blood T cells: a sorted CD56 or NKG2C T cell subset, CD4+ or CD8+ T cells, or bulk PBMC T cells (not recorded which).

The CDR3 reads CASSANVAGGPNEQFF. The chain recombines TRBV5-1 with TRBJ2-1; TCRdb reports TRBD2, a call that lacks DNA to check it against. In germline, CDR1 is SGHRS, CDR2 YFSETQ. The CDR3 sequence is 16 residues long.